This is a list of T cell receptor beta chains from one sample in a study of a mutant IDH1 vaccine in newly diagnosed glioma. Profiled with immunoSEQ multiplex PCR; TCRdb holds only in-frame clones, not every one. The sample has approximately 100,000 clones, 70% to 90% seen once. The sequencing here drew on PBMCs, taken from a glioma patient treated with radiotherapy, temozolomide or both. All receptors come from a woman aged 45-65 years with glioma. Both conserved end residues are part of each CDR3. The order of the fields is J gene, clone size, D gene, V gene, CDR3 protein, CDR3 DNA. A D gene is named only where the DNA matches it firmly. Only part of the rows carry a size: once, few, many, or a class if the clone is expanded.

j_gene: TRBJ2-3
abundance: .
d_gene: .
v_gene: TRBV6-4
CDR3aa: CASSDSWADTQYF
CDR3nt: TGTGCCAGCAGTGACTCTTGGGCAGATACGCAGTATTTT

j_gene: TRBJ1-3
abundance: .
d_gene: .
v_gene: TRBV11-2
CDR3aa: CASSWTQSSGNTIYF
CDR3nt: TGTGCCAGCAGCTGGACGCAGAGCTCTGGAAACACCATATATTTT

j_gene: TRBJ2-2
abundance: .
d_gene: TRBD2
v_gene: TRBV10-1
CDR3aa: CASGTSGTRELFF
CDR3nt: TGCGCCAGCGGGACTAGCGGCACGAGGGAGCTGTTTTTT

j_gene: TRBJ2-2
abundance: .
d_gene: TRBD2
v_gene: TRBV7-9
CDR3aa: CASSETAGRPTGELFF
CDR3nt: TGTGCCAGCAGCGAGACAGCGGGACGGCCCACCGGGGAGCTGTTTTTT

j_gene: TRBJ1-5
abundance: .
d_gene: TRBD1
v_gene: TRBV28
CDR3aa: CASSSMDRFNQPQHF
CDR3nt: TGTGCCAGCAGTTCCATGGACAGGTTTAATCAGCCCCAGCATTTT

j_gene: TRBJ2-2
abundance: .
d_gene: .
v_gene: TRBV7-7
CDR3aa: CASSYEVTGELFF
CDR3nt: TGTGCTAGCAGCTACGAGGTCACCGGGGAGCTGTTTTTT

j_gene: TRBJ1-5
abundance: .
d_gene: .
v_gene: TRBV5-5
CDR3aa: CASSLGGGFHQPQHF
CDR3nt: TGTGCCAGCAGCTTGGGGGGAGGGTTTCATCAGCCCCAGCATTTT

j_gene: TRBJ1-1
abundance: few
d_gene: .
v_gene: TRBV29-1
CDR3aa: CSVGGRLNTEAFF
CDR3nt: TGCAGCGTTGGAGGGAGACTGAACACTGAAGCTTTCTTT

j_gene: TRBJ2-1
abundance: .
d_gene: TRBD2
v_gene: TRBV7-9
CDR3aa: CASSLERGSYNEQFF
CDR3nt: TGTGCCAGCAGCTTAGAGCGGGGCTCCTACAATGAGCAGTTCTTC

j_gene: TRBJ1-1
abundance: few
d_gene: .
v_gene: TRBV27
CDR3aa: CASSLRGRAFF
CDR3nt: TGTGCCAGCAGTTTAAGGGGGAGAGCTTTCTTT

j_gene: TRBJ2-1
abundance: .
d_gene: TRBD2
v_gene: TRBV13
CDR3aa: CASSLWLAGGSEQFF
CDR3nt: TGTGCCAGCAGCTTATGGCTAGCGGGAGGGAGTGAGCAGTTCTTC

j_gene: TRBJ2-1
abundance: .
d_gene: TRBD2
v_gene: TRBV6-6
CDR3aa: CASSSRLAETYNEQFF
CDR3nt: TGTGCCAGCAGCAGTCGTCTAGCGGAGACCTACAATGAGCAGTTCTTC

j_gene: TRBJ1-4
abundance: .
d_gene: .
v_gene: TRBV7-8
CDR3aa: CASRGRGEKLFF
CDR3nt: TGTGCCTCCCGAGGACGAGGGGAAAAACTGTTTTTT

j_gene: TRBJ2-6
abundance: .
d_gene: .
v_gene: TRBV7-9
CDR3aa: CASSARQVVLFGANVLTF
CDR3nt: TGTGCCAGCAGCGCGAGACAGGTGGTCTTATTTGGGGCCAACGTCCTGACTTTC

j_gene: TRBJ2-7
abundance: once
d_gene: TRBD1
v_gene: TRBV7-2
CDR3aa: CASSLRQGWIEQYF
CDR3nt: TGTGCCAGCAGCCTGAGACAGGGTTGGATCGAGCAGTACTTC

j_gene: TRBJ2-3
abundance: .
d_gene: .
v_gene: TRBV9
CDR3aa: CASSAPQGGSSDTQYF
CDR3nt: TGTGCCAGCAGCGCCCCACAAGGAGGGAGTTCAGATACGCAGTATTTT

j_gene: TRBJ2-7
abundance: .
d_gene: .
v_gene: TRBV5-4
CDR3aa: CASSHRDINEQYF
CDR3nt: TGTGCCAGCAGCCACCGGGACATAAACGAGCAGTACTTC

j_gene: TRBJ1-4
abundance: .
d_gene: .
v_gene: TRBV9
CDR3aa: CASSLRWGGNEKLFF
CDR3nt: TGTGCCAGCAGCCTTCGTTGGGGGGGCAATGAAAAACTGTTTTTT

j_gene: TRBJ2-2
abundance: once
d_gene: .
v_gene: TRBV5-1
CDR3aa: CASRRDTGELFF
CDR3nt: TGCGCCAGCCGCCGAGACACCGGGGAGCTGTTTTTT

j_gene: TRBJ2-1
abundance: .
d_gene: TRBD2
v_gene: TRBV23-1
CDR3aa: CASSQSWRREVRIHEQFF
CDR3nt: TGCGCCAGCAGTCAATCGTGGAGGCGGGAGGTCCGGATCCATGAGCAGTTCTTC

j_gene: TRBJ2-1
abundance: .
d_gene: .
v_gene: TRBV5-1
CDR3aa: CASMPLPGSYNEQFF
CDR3nt: TGCGCCAGCATGCCGTTGCCGGGGTCGTACAATGAGCAGTTCTTC

j_gene: TRBJ1-1
abundance: .
d_gene: TRBD1
v_gene: TRBV6-6
CDR3aa: CASRGQGGNTEAFF
CDR3nt: TGTGCCAGCAGAGGACAGGGAGGGAACACTGAAGCTTTCTTT

j_gene: TRBJ1-1
abundance: few
d_gene: TRBD1
v_gene: TRBV29-1
CDR3aa: CSVNGQGLTEAFF
CDR3nt: TGCAGCGTTAATGGACAGGGGTTAACTGAAGCTTTCTTT

j_gene: TRBJ2-7
abundance: .
d_gene: TRBD1
v_gene: TRBV11-2
CDR3aa: CASANWDRSYEQYF
CDR3nt: TGTGCCAGCGCCAACTGGGACAGATCCTACGAGCAGTACTTC

j_gene: TRBJ2-1
abundance: .
d_gene: .
v_gene: TRBV11-2
CDR3aa: CASSRGNNEQFF
CDR3nt: TGTGCCAGCAGTCGGGGAAACAATGAGCAGTTCTTC

j_gene: TRBJ2-1
abundance: .
d_gene: TRBD1
v_gene: TRBV7-9
CDR3aa: CASHRQGAYNEQFF
CDR3nt: TGTGCCAGCCACCGACAGGGCGCCTACAATGAGCAGTTCTTC

j_gene: TRBJ1-2
abundance: .
d_gene: TRBD1
v_gene: TRBV6-1
CDR3aa: CASTPQGAGGYTF
CDR3nt: TGTGCCAGCACCCCGCAGGGGGCGGGGGGCTACACCTTC